The T cell receptor (beta chain) described here comes from a study of CD8+CD57+ T cells in acquired aplastic anemia. On the study more broadly: DNA recovered from sorted CD4+ and CD8+ cells had a mean of approximately 3 ug.

Investigators profiled TCR beta VDJ and CDR3 from genomic DNA template. Each CDR3 protein gets one entry after TCRdb re-called the reads with MiXCR. The sample yields roughly 180,000 distinct CDR3 sequences, about 50% seen once. V was clipped by 6 bases and J by 7 bases; unmatched bases: 5. This CDR3 has 13 amino acids. CDR1 SEHNR and CDR2 FQNEAQ come from the germline V gene (reference sequence). The study, taken as a whole, reports: Patients had roughly 30 CD8+ CDR3 sequences in common with controls (the shared set). Patients versus controls showed no significant CD8+ Simpson's diversity difference.

This clonotype showed up many times. The antigen remains undetermined. Patients selected for sequencing had displayed CD8+CD57+ cell expansion by flow cytometry. Severe acquired aplastic anemia was the diagnosis recorded for all patients. The receptor was derived from a human donor with aplastic anemia. The chain is built from TRBV7-9 and TRBJ1-4; 7 nucleotides match TRBD1. Sample: sorted CD4+, CD8+, or CD8+CD57+ T cells (not recorded which) from PBMCs. DNA of the CDR3: TGTGCCAGCAGAGTGTCAGGGGGTGAAAAACTGTTTTTT. Translating it yields CASRVSGGEKLFF.